The T cell receptor beta chain described here comes from a study of identifying expanded T cells in peripheral blood. This CDR3 has 17 amino acids. Germline CDR1 SGHNT, CDR2 YYREEE (reference sequence). V lost 3 bases and J lost 1; bases outside the gene matches: 12. The data were produced by immunoSEQ multiplex PCR, yet TCRdb's version contains in-frame clones alone and is incomplete. The sample carries about 82,000 clones, about 87% recorded once. The sequence came from a person aged 18 to 75 in good health. The sequencing input was blood. The chain links TRBV5-4 to TRBJ1-2, with 7 bases identical to TRBD1. CDR3 loop: CASSSTQGGLFNYGYTF. CDR3 in DNA: TGTGCCAGCAGCTCAACCCAGGGGGGTCTGTTTAACTATGGCTACACCTTC.